Each of the 10 T cell receptor beta chains below was sequenced from the same sample in a study of response to subunit inactivated influenza vaccine. TCRdb independently ran MiXCR on the RT-PCR reads; one entry per CDR3 protein. Altogether 150,000 to 200,000 distinct CDR3 sequences are present, around 12% being singletons, with the ten largest covering around 28%. This same sample was also taken into another study, of T cells expressing NK-cell markers. That investigation notes: A 5'RACE template switching approach incorporating UMIs was used to make TCR beta cDNA.

The sequencing used CD8+ T cells sorted from PBMCs, collected 12 days after vaccination. The origin of the receptors is a man aged 45-60 years who received an inactivated influenza vaccine.

The chain carries TRBV14 and TRBJ2-1; perhaps D is TRBD1 or TRBD2 (5 bases each). There are 17 residues in the CDR3. With 0 bases removed from V and 4 bases from J, the gap between germline ends came to 16 bases. The germline V gene encodes CDR1 SGHDN and CDR2 FVKESK. Here the CDR3 reads CASSQDRGVWAYNEQFF. As DNA, the CDR3 is TGTGCCAGCAGCCAAGATCGGGGCGTATGGGCGTACAATGAGCAGTTCTTC. Together with reference TRBV14 and TRBJ2-1, the CDR3 gives the full variable domain: EAGVTQFPSHSVIEKGQTVTLRCDPISGHDNLYWYRRVMGKEIKFLLHFVKESKQDESGMPNNRFLAERTGGTYSTLKVQPAELEDSGVYFCASSQDRGVWAYNEQFFGPGTRLTVL.

The J gene is TRBJ2-1, the V gene TRBV7-8; D ambiguous. Looked up from germline, CDR1 is SGHVS and CDR2 is FQNEAQ. V dropped 1 base and J dropped 4 bases, with 8 bases sitting between them. This CDR3 spans 14 amino acids. The CDR3 spells CASSLDSPYNEQFF. Here the CDR3 DNA reads TGTGCCAGCAGCTTAGATAGCCCATACAATGAGCAGTTCTTC.

J is TRBJ1-2 and V is TRBV14; no firm D call. CDR1 and CDR2 (germline): SGHDN, FVKESK. The CDR3 is 13 amino acids. V lost 6 bases and J 3 bases, leaving 11 bases between the germline ends. Here the CDR3 DNA reads TGTGCCAGCAGTTTCGGACTAGACTATGGCTACACCTTC. It specifies CASSFGLDYGYTF.

V and J are TRBV7-6 and TRBJ1-1, with D possibly being TRBD1 (5 bases). Trimming removed 2 bases from V and 1 base from J, with 11 bases in between. The CDR3 loop spans 15 amino acids. Germline V gives CDR1 SGHVS, CDR2 FNYEAQ. CDR3 bases: TGTGCCAGCAGCTTATTTGTCGGACAGAACACTGAAGCTTTCTTT. Its translation: CASSLFVGQNTEAFF.

This clonotype was seen at least ten times. The V gene is TRBV27, the J gene TRBJ2-7; D may be TRBD1 (6 bases). Germline V CDR1 and CDR2: MNHEY, SMNVEV (reference sequence). The CDR3 is 16 amino acids. V was cut by 3 bases and J by 4 bases, with 19 bases left in between. CDR3 nucleotides: TGTGCCAGCAGTTTTCGGGGCTCCCTAGGGGGTTACGAGCAGTACTTC. It specifies CASSFRGSLGGYEQYF.

In this sample, this clonotype turned up a few times. This sequence joins TRBV28 and TRBJ2-4; the match to TRBD2 covers 11 bases. This CDR3 contains 17 residues. Germline V CDR1 and CDR2: MDHEN, SYDVKM. V trimming: 5 bases; J trimming: 1 base; junction bases outside the gene matches: 7. This CDR3 reads CASSVAGGQEAKNIQYF. CDR3 nucleotide sequence: TGTGCCAGCAGTGTAGCGGGAGGGCAGGAGGCCAAAAACATTCAGTACTTC.

The V call is TRBV12-3 or TRBV12-4, the J call TRBJ1-4; D not certain. The germline V and J ends were trimmed by 5 bases and 0 bases, with 13 bases remaining between them. CDR3 length equals 16 residues. CDR3: CASSQSSKSTNEKLFF. DNA for the CDR3: TGTGCCAGCAGTCAGTCCTCAAAATCAACTAATGAAAAACTGTTTTTT.

Turning to this clonotype: Given a much more abundant clone one base away, this may be a read error. The CDR3 DNA sequence: TGTGCCACCAGCTTGGGGACTGCCCGGGGAGATGAGCAGTTCTTC. Protein product: CATSLGTARGDEQFF. The chain couples TRBV7-2 to TRBJ2-1; a possible D gene is TRBD2 (6 bases). The CDR3 runs 15 residues. CDR1 is SGHTA, CDR2 FQGNSA, per germline. Full variable domain (remainder filled in from reference TRBV7-2 and TRBJ2-1): GAGVSQSPSNKVTEKGKDVELRCDPISGHTALYWYRQSLGQGLEFLIYFQGNSAPDKSGLPSDRFSAERTGGSVSTLTIQRTQQEDSAVYLCATSLGTARGDEQFFGPGTRLTVL.

This chain joins TRBV7-9 and TRBJ2-7, with D perhaps being TRBD1 or TRBD2 (5 bases each). Between the trimmed V and J ends, which lost 5 bases and 7 bases, there was a span of 18 bases. Germline V gene sequence: CDR1 SEHNR, CDR2 FQNEAQ (reference sequence). The CDR3 length is 14 residues. CDR3 amino acids: CASSPMAEGWEQYF. CDR3 bases: TGTGCCAGCAGCCCCATGGCTGAGGGGTGGGAGCAGTACTTC.

This sequence joins TRBV11-2 and TRBJ2-3; D may be TRBD2 (5 bases). CDR3 length: 13 amino acids. Germline V gene lookup returns CDR1 SGHAT and CDR2 FQNNGV. This CDR3 is CGRGSLHTDTQYF. In nucleotides, the CDR3 is TGTGGTCGGGGAAGCCTCCACACAGATACGCAGTATTTT.